This T cell receptor beta chain was sequenced during a study of response to subunit inactivated influenza vaccine. The length of the CDR3 is 14 residues. Trimming cost V 0 bases and J 1 base, with 6 bases left between them. Germline-derived CDR1 and CDR2 are MNHEY and SVGAGI. Via MiXCR, TCRdb re-called the RT-PCR reads, giving one row per CDR3 protein. The sample lists around 600,000 distinct CDR3 sequences, about 11% occurring once. This clonotype was seen more than once but under ten times. The same sample was also studied in work on T cells expressing NK-cell markers. That paper adds: TCR beta cDNA was generated via 5'RACE template switching incorporating UMIs.

The chain uses TRBV6-5 and TRBJ2-5; no reliable D call. The clonotype comes from a man in his fifties who received an inactivated influenza vaccine. Sequenced here: PBMCs from blood, sampled on the day of vaccination. CDR3: CASSYSPIQETQYF. Here the CDR3 DNA reads TGTGCCAGCAGTTACTCACCGATCCAAGAGACCCAGTACTTC.